Listed below are T cell receptor beta chains from one sample, sequenced in a study of cytomegalovirus exposure and HLA in healthy donors. Profiled with immunoSEQ multiplex PCR; TCRdb holds only in-frame clones, not every one. The data contain tens of thousands of clones, about 80% of them seen just once; the ten biggest clones take up over 2.5%. The sequenced sample consisted of PBMCs. The receptor set was obtained from a man younger than 35 in good health and CMV-seronegative. CDR3s include the opening cysteine and the closing phenylalanine or tryptophan. The D gene is left open where the match is weak. Size values are once, few and many counts, or a class for expanded clones, and some rows have none.

J,V,length,size,D,DNA,CDR3
TRBJ2-3,TRBV5-1,17,NA,TRBD2,TGCGCCAGCAGCTTGGCCTCGGCTAGCGGAATCACAGATACGCAGTATTTT,CASSLASASGITDTQYF
TRBJ2-1,TRBV7-3,13,NA,NA,TGTGCCAGCAGGTCTGAAGGATTAGGGGGGCAGTTCTTC,CASRSEGLGGQFF
TRBJ2-5,TRBV27,17,once,TRBD2,TGTGCCAGCAGTTTATCGGCAGGCGGGGGGATACAAGAGACCCAGTACTTC,CASSLSAGGGIQETQYF
TRBJ2-1,TRBV2,11,NA,NA,TGTGCCAGCAGTGAAGGTATTGAGCAGTTCTTC,CASSEGIEQFF
TRBJ1-5,TRBV6-1,14,few,NA,TGTGCCAGCAGCGACGACAGAAACCCTCAGCCCCAGCATTTT,CASSDDRNPQPQHF
TRBJ2-5,TRBV5-4,14,NA,TRBD1,TGTGCCAGCAGCTTGGGGGACAGGCAAGAGACCCAGTACTTC,CASSLGDRQETQYF
TRBJ2-2,TRBV9,19,NA,TRBD2,TGTGCCAGCAGCGTAGAATGGCGGGGGACTAGCGGGAACACCGGGGAGCTGTTTTTT,CASSVEWRGTSGNTGELFF
TRBJ2-7,TRBV5-1,16,NA,TRBD2,TGCGCCAGCAGCTTGTTTGGGGGGACTAGTCAATACGAGCAGTACTTC,CASSLFGGTSQYEQYF
TRBJ2-2,TRBV6-6,14,NA,NA,TGTGCCAGCAGTTACGGCCTCGGAGGCGGGGAGCTGTTTTTT,CASSYGLGGGELFF
TRBJ2-3,TRBV6-1,12,NA,NA,TGTGCCAGCAGTGCGGGGGTCTCGGGGCAGTATTTT,CASSAGVSGQYF
TRBJ1-2,TRBV2,12,NA,NA,TGTGCCAGCAGTGCGGGACTGAATGGCTACACCTTC,CASSAGLNGYTF
TRBJ1-2,TRBV25-1,12,NA,NA,TGTGCCAGCAGTGTTCCCGGCTATGGCTACACCTTC,CASSVPGYGYTF
TRBJ2-7,TRBV9,14,NA,NA,TGTGCCAGCAGCCCCTACGGTGGGAGCTACGAGCAGTACTTC,CASSPYGGSYEQYF
TRBJ2-1,TRBV9,14,NA,NA,TGTGCCAGCAGCTTCCTAGGGGTGGACAATGAGCAGTTCTTC,CASSFLGVDNEQFF
TRBJ2-1,TRBV2,14,NA,NA,TGTGCCAGCTTTCCTATCACCTCCTACAATGAGCAGTTCTTC,CASFPITSYNEQFF
TRBJ2-3,TRBV27,14,NA,NA,TGTGCCAGCAGTTTAAGCGTACCCCCAGATACGCAGTATTTT,CASSLSVPPDTQYF
TRBJ2-3,TRBV6-4,14,NA,TRBD2,TGTGCCAGCAGCCTAGCGGGGGGCACAGATACGCAGTATTTT,CASSLAGGTDTQYF
TRBJ2-5,TRBV6-6,12,once,TRBD1,TGTGCCAGCAATCGGGACAGGGAGACCCAGTACTTC,CASNRDRETQYF
TRBJ2-1,TRBV7-2,15,NA,NA,TGTGCCAGCAGCTCCCGGGACATAGGCCGACGGGAGCAGTTCTTC,CASSSRDIGRREQFF
TRBJ1-1,TRBV5-1,14,NA,TRBD1,TGCGCCAGCAGCTTGGGGACAGGGGGCACTGAAGCTTTCTTT,CASSLGTGGTEAFF
TRBJ1-2,TRBV28,18,once,NA,TGTGCCAGCAGTTTCGAAGGATCTCTGGGGGGAGGAAACTATGGCTACACCTTC,CASSFEGSLGGGNYGYTF
TRBJ2-5,TRBV5-6,16,NA,TRBD2,TGTGCCAGCAGCTTGTACGGGGGGGCTGTCCAAGAGACCCAGTACTTC,CASSLYGGAVQETQYF
TRBJ2-3,TRBV4-1,17,NA,TRBD2,TGCGCCAGCAGCCGGGGGGTAGCGGGGTATGGTACAGATACGCAGTATTTT,CASSRGVAGYGTDTQYF
TRBJ1-1,TRBV7-2,14,NA,NA,TGTGCCAGCAGCCCAATGGGACAGAACACTGAAGCTTTCTTT,CASSPMGQNTEAFF
TRBJ2-2,TRBV7-9,15,few,TRBD2,TGTGCCAGCAGCCCAGCGGGGGGGCCCGCCGGGGAGCTGTTTTTT,CASSPAGGPAGELFF
TRBJ2-2,TRBV10-3,16,NA,TRBD2,TGTGCCATCAGGATCCTAACTAGCGGGAGCACCGGGGAGCTGTTTTTT,CAIRILTSGSTGELFF
TRBJ1-1,TRBV10-3,15,NA,NA,TGTGCCATCAGGACCACGCTACAGGATAACACTGAAGCTTTCTTT,CAIRTTLQDNTEAFF
TRBJ2-3,TRBV11-2,15,NA,TRBD2,TGTGCCAGCAGCCCCGAGCGGGGCCCCACAGATACGCAGTATTTT,CASSPERGPTDTQYF
TRBJ2-3,TRBV6-5,15,NA,NA,TGTGCCAGCAGTTACACTCGCCCTCCCACAGATACGCAGTATTTT,CASSYTRPPTDTQYF